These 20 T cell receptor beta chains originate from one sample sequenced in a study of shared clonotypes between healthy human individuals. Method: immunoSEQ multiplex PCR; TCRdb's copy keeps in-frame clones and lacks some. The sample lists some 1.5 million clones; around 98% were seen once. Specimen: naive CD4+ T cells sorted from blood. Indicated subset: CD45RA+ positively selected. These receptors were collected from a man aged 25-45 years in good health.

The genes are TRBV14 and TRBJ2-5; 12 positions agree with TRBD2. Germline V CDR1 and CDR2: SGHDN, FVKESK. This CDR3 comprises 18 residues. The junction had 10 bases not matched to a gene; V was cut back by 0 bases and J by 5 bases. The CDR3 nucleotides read TGTGCCAGCAGCCAAGACGGACCACTAGCGGGAGGCGGTGAGACCCAGTACTTC. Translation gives CASSQDGPLAGGGETQYF. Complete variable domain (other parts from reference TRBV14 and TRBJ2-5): EAGVTQFPSHSVIEKGQTVTLRCDPISGHDNLYWYRRVMGKEIKFLLHFVKESKQDESGMPNNRFLAERTGGTYSTLKVQPAELEDSGVYFCASSQDGPLAGGGETQYFGPGTRLLVL.

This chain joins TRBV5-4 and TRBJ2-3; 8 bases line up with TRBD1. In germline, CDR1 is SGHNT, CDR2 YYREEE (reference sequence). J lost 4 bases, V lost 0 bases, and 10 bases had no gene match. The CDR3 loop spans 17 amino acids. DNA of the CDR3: TGTGCCAGCAGCTTGGCCATGAGAGGACAGGGCGCAGATACGCAGTATTTT. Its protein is CASSLAMRGQGADTQYF.

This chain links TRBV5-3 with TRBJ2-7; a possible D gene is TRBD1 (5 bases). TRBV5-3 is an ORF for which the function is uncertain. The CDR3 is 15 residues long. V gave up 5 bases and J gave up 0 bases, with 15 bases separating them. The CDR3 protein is CARRTSVRGSYEQYF. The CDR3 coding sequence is TGTGCCAGAAGAACTTCGGTAAGGGGCTCCTACGAGCAGTACTTC.

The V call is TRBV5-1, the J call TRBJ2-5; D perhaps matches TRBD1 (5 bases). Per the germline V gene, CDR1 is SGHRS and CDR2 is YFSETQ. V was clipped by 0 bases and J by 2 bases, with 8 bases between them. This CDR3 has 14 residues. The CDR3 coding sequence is TGCGCCAGCAGCTTGGAAACAGGTCAAGAGACCCAGTACTTC. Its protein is CASSLETGQETQYF.

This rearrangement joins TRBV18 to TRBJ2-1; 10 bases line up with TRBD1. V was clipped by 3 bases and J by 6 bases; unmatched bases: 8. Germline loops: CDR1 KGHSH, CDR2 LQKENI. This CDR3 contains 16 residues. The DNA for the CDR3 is TGTGCCAGCTCACCGACCGGGACAGGGGATTTCAATGAGCAGTTCTTC. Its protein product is CASSPTGTGDFNEQFF.

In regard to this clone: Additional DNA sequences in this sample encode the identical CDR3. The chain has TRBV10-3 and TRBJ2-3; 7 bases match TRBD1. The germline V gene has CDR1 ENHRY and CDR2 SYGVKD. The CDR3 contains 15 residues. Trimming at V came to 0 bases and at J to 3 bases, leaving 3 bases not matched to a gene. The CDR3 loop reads CAISESGGATDTQYF. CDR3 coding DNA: TGTGCCATCAGTGAGTCAGGGGGCGCGACAGATACGCAGTATTTT.

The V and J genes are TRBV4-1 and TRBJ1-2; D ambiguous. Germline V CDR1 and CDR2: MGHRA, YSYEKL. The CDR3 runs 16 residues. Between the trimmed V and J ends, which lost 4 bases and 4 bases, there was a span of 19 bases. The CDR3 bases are TGCGCCAGCAGCCCGACCAAACTAATACCTTCCTATGGCTACACCTTC. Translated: CASSPTKLIPSYGYTF.

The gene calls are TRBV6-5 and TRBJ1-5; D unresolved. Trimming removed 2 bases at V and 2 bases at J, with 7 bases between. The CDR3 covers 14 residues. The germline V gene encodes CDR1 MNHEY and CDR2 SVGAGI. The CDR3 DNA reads TGTGCCAGCAGTTACGGTTTGGGCAATCAGCCCCAGCATTTT. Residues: CASSYGLGNQPQHF.

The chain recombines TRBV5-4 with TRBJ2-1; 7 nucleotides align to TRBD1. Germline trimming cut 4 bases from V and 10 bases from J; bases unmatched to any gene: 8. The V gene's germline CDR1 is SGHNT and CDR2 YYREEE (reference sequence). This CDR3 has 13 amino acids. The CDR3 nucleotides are TGTGCCAGCAGCGGTGAGACAGGGCGGGAGCAGTTCTTC. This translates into CASSGETGREQFF.

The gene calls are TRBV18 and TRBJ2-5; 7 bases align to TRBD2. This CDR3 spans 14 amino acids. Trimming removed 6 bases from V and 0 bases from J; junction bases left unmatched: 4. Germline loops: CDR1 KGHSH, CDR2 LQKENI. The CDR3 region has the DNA TGTGCCAGCTCCGGGGGACTAAACCAAGAGACCCAGTACTTC. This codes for CASSGGLNQETQYF.

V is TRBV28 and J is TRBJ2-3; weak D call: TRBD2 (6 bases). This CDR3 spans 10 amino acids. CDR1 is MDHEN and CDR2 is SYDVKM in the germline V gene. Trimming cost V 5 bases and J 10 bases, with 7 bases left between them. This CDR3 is CASSGRSQYF. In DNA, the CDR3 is TGTGCCAGCAGTGGGAGGTCGCAGTATTTT.

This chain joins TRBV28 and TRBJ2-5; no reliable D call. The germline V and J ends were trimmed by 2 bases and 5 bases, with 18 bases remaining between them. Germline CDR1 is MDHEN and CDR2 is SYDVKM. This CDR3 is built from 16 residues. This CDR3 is CASSLRPRAPMETQYF. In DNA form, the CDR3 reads TGTGCCAGCAGTTTACGCCCTCGGGCCCCAATGGAGACCCAGTACTTC.

CDR3 region: CASSQGMNTEAFF. The CDR3 bases are TGCGCCAGCAGCCAGGGGATGAACACTGAAGCTTTCTTT. The V and J genes are TRBV4-1 and TRBJ1-1, with no clear D. Germline V gene sequence: CDR1 MGHRA, CDR2 YSYEKL. This CDR3 is built from 13 residues. Trimming left V 3 bases short and J 0 bases short, with 5 bases between.

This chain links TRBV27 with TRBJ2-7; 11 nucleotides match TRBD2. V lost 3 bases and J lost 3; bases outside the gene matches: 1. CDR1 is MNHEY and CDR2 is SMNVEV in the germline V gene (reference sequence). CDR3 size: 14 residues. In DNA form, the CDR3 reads TGTGCCAGCAGTTTGACTAGCGGGATCTACGAGCAGTACTTC. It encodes CASSLTSGIYEQYF.

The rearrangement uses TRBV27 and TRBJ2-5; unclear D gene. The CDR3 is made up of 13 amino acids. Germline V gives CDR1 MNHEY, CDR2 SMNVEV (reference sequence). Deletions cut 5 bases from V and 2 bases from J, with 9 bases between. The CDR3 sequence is CASSSHNQETQYF. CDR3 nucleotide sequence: TGTGCCAGCAGTAGTCACAATCAAGAGACCCAGTACTTC.

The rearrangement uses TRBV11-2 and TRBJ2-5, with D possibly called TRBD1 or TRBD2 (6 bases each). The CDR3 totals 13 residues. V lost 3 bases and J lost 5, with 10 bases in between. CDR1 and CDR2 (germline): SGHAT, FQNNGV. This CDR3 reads CASSFRGLETQYF. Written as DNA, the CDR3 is TGTGCCAGCAGCTTTCGGGGGCTGGAGACCCAGTACTTC.

CDR3 nucleotide sequence: TGTGCCAGCAGTTTCAACGGGGAGCAGTACTTC. This sequence encodes CASSFNGEQYF. The V and J genes are TRBV6-5 and TRBJ2-7; no definite D call. Germline CDR1 is MNHEY and CDR2 is SVGAGI. V was trimmed by 4 bases and J by 7 bases, leaving 8 bases between them. The CDR3 contains 11 residues.

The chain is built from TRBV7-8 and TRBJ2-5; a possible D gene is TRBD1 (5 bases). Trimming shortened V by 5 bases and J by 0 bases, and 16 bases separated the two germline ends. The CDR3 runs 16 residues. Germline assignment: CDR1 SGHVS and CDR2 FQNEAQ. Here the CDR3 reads CASSARQISHQETQYF. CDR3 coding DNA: TGTGCCAGCAGCGCTAGACAGATCTCGCACCAAGAGACCCAGTACTTC.

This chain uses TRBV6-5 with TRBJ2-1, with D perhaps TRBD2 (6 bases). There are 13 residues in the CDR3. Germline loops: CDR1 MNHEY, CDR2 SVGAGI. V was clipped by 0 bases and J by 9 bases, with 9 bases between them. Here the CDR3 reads CASSYSVGGEQFF. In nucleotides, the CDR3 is TGTGCCAGCAGTTACTCGGTCGGGGGTGAGCAGTTCTTC.

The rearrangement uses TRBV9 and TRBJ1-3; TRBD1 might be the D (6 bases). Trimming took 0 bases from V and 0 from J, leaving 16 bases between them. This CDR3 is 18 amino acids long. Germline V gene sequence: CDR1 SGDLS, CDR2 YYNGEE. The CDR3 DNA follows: TGTGCCAGCAGCGTAGGGTTACAACAGGGCCGCTCTGGAAACACCATATATTTT. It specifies CASSVGLQQGRSGNTIYF.